The entry below gives a single T cell receptor beta chain sequence along with its context. Its target is unknown. The data were obtained in a study of T cell repertoires in cytomegalovirus infection. Turning to the study itself: CMV infection together with matching HLA type was indicated by public TCR beta signatures.

This CDR3 is built from 13 residues. Germline lookup yields CDR1 LGHNT and CDR2 FRNRAP. Trimming cost V 6 bases and J 2 bases, with 8 bases left between them. Study-wide points: In two of eight donors, the top clonotype was HLA-C-restricted CMV-specific.

TCRdb reprocessed the reads via MiXCR and lists one record per CDR3 protein. Among over 150,000 distinct CDR3 sequences listed, under 25% were seen once. The sample was PBMCs. This receptor was identified in a human donor in good health (CMV status not recorded). Some clones in this sample may be carry-over from other donors' samples. This chain links TRBV12-5 with TRBJ1-3, with a possible D match to TRBD1 (5 bases). The CDR3 sequence: CASGGHPGNTIYF. The CDR3 region has the DNA TGTGCTAGTGGCGGACATCCTGGAAACACCATATATTTT. The full variable domain, rest sourced from reference TRBV12-5 and TRBJ1-3, is DARVTQTPRHKVTEMGQEVTMRCQPILGHNTVFWYRQTMMQGLELLAYFRNRAPLDDSGMPKDRFSAEMPDATLATLKIQPSEPRDSAVYFCASGGHPGNTIYFGEGSWLTVV.